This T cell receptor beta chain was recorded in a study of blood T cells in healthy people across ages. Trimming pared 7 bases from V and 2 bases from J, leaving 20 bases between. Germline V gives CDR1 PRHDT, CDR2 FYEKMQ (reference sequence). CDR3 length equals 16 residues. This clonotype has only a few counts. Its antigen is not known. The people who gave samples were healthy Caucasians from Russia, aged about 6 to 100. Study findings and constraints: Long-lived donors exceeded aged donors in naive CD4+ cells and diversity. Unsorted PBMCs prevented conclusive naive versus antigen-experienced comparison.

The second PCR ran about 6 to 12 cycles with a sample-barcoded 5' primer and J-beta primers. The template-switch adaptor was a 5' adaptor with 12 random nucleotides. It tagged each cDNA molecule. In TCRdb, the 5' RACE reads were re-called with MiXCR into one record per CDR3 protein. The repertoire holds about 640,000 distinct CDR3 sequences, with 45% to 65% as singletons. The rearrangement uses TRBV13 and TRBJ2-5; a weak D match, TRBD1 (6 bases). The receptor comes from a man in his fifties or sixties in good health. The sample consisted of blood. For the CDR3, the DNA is TGTGCCAGCACTAGGCTTACGGGACACCTACAAGAGACCCAGTACTTC. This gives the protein CASTRLTGHLQETQYF.